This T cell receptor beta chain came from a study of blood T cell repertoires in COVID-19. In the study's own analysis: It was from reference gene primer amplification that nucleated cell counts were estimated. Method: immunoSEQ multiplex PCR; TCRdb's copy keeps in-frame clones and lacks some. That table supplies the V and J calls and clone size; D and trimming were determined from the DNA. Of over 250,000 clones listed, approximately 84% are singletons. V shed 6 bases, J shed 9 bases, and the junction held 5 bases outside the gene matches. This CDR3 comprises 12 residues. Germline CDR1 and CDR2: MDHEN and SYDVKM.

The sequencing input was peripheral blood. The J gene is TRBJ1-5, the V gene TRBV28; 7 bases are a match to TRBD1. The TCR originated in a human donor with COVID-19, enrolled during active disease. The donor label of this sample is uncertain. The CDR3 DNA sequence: TGTGCCAGCAGCCCAGGGGGTCGGCCCCAGCATTTT. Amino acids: CASSPGGRPQHF.